This T cell receptor beta chain was profiled in a study of early T cells in non-severe SARS-CoV-2 infection. At least ten counts were recorded for this clonotype. One entry per CDR3 protein results from TCRdb running MiXCR on the 5' RACE reads. The table shows roughly 61,000 distinct CDR3 sequences, with 10% to 11% occurring only once. Germline values: CDR1 SGHTA, CDR2 FQGNSA. The ends were cut back, 0 bases at V and 3 bases at J, with 9 bases in the middle. CDR3 length: 14 residues. Sequencing used whole blood. The sequence derives from an adult who was a healthcare worker with PCR-confirmed SARS-CoV-2 infection or an uninfected control (not recorded which). V is TRBV7-2 and J is TRBJ2-7; tentative D call: TRBD2 (6 bases). CDR3 amino acids: CASSLAEGSYEQYF. The CDR3 coding sequence is TGTGCCAGCAGCTTAGCGGAGGGTAGCTACGAGCAGTACTTC.